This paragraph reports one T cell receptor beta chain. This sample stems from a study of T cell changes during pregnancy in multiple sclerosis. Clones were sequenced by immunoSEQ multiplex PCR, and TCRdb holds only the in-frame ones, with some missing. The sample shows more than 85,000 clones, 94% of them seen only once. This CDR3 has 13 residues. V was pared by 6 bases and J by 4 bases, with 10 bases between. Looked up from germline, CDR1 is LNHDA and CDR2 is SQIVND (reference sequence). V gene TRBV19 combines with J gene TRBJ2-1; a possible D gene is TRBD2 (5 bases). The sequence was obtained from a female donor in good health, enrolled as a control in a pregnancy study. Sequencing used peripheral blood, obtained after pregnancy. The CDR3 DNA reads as TGTGCCAGTAGGAGGGTTGGATACAATGAGCAGTTCTTC. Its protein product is CASRRVGYNEQFF.